A single sample gave rise to the 6 T cell receptor beta chains below, sequenced in a study of regulatory T cells in long-lasting Graves disease. Assembly of TCR beta libraries relied on iRepertoire HTBI primers together with Arm-PCR of CDR3 regions. TCRdb recomputed calls from the multiplex PCR reads with MiXCR, one row per CDR3 protein. The sample holds 420,000 or so distinct CDR3 sequences; less than 20% are singletons and the top ten take 20% to 25%. The time point here: newly diagnosed GD, antithyroid drugs for less than 3 months. PBMC-extracted RNA yielded the TCR library. The data also belong to a second study, concerning T cells in Graves' hyperthyroidism and ophthalmopathy.

Material: peripheral blood mononuclear cells (PBMCs), obtained at new diagnosis, from a patient treated with antithyroid drugs. Receptors originate from a woman aged 18 to 35 with Graves disease.

This clonotype has ten or more counts. The J gene is TRBJ2-5, the V gene TRBV7-9; TRBD1 matches at 7 bases. The CDR3 covers 17 residues. V shed 3 bases, J shed 4 bases, and the junction held 14 bases outside the gene matches. In germline, CDR1 is SEHNR, CDR2 FQNEAQ (reference sequence). The CDR3 spells CASSFPTGRFKGETQYF. For the CDR3, the DNA is TGTGCCAGCAGCTTCCCGACAGGGCGCTTCAAAGGAGAGACCCAGTACTTC.

This clonotype turned up a few times. This rearrangement joins TRBV29-1 to TRBJ2-2; TRBD1 agrees at 9 bases. The CDR3 runs to 15 residues. V shed 7 bases and J 6 bases; nucleotides not matched to a gene: 12. Germline CDR1 SQVTM, CDR2 ANQGSEA. The CDR3 DNA reads as TGCAGCGCACTCCGCTGGGACAGGGATCCCGGGGAGCTGTTTTTT. Amino acids: CSALRWDRDPGELFF.

This clonotype came up a few times. The genes are TRBV6-2 or TRBV6-3 and TRBJ2-1, with 10 bases that match TRBD2. The CDR3 runs to 16 residues. The J segment lost 6 bases and the V segment lost 2 bases, leaving 7 bases of the junction unmatched. Germline loops: CDR1 MNHEY, CDR2 SVGEGT. CDR3 protein: CASSYLPSGGFNEQFF. DNA for the CDR3: TGTGCCAGCAGTTACCTCCCTAGCGGGGGATTCAATGAGCAGTTCTTC.

This clonotype was seen repeatedly, ten times or more. This sequence joins TRBV27 and TRBJ2-7, with 8 bases fitting TRBD2. This CDR3 has 13 amino acids. Germline-derived CDR1 and CDR2 are MNHEY and SMNVEV (reference sequence). Trimming took 6 bases from V and 6 from J; bases not matched to a gene: 7. The CDR3 loop is CASRAGRVGEQYF. The CDR3 region has the DNA TGTGCCAGCAGAGCCGGGAGGGTGGGCGAGCAGTACTTC.

This chain joins TRBV5-1 and TRBJ1-1; no definite D call. This CDR3 has 14 amino acids. Per germline, CDR1 SGHRS and CDR2 YFSETQ. V was shortened by 1 base and J by 1 base, with 8 bases between the two germline ends. CDR3 sequence: CASSLQATNTEAFF. DNA for the CDR3: TGCGCCAGCAGCTTGCAGGCGACGAACACTGAAGCTTTCTTT. Full variable domain (rest looked up from reference TRBV5-1 and TRBJ1-1): KAGVTQTPRYLIKTRGQQVTLSCSPISGHRSVSWYQQTPGQGLQFLFEYFSETQRNKGNFPGRFSGRQFSNSRSEMNVSTLELGDSALYLCASSLQATNTEAFFGQGTRLTVV.

This chain connects TRBV5-4 to TRBJ2-5; 8 nucleotides align to TRBD2. Germline V gives CDR1 SGHNT, CDR2 YYREEE (reference sequence). CDR3 length: 18 amino acids. V lost 0 bases, J lost 5 bases, and 15 bases stayed unmatched. The CDR3 bases are TGTGCCAGCAGCTTGGATATTCGGACAGCTACGGGGGGGGAGACCCAGTACTTC. It yields the protein CASSLDIRTATGGETQYF. Together with reference TRBV5-4 and TRBJ2-5, the CDR3 gives the full variable domain: ETGVTQSPTHLIKTRGQQVTLRCSSQSGHNTVSWYQQALGQGPQFIFQYYREEENGRGNFPPRFSGLQFPNYSSELNVNALELDDSALYLCASSLDIRTATGGETQYFGPGTRLLVL.